One and the same sample provided the 16 T cell receptor beta chains below, sequenced in a study of tumor-infiltrating lymphocytes in primary liver carcinoma. Blood RNA originated from unsorted whole blood, with germline DNA additionally extracted. Synthesis of TCR beta cDNA was carried out from about 500 ng total RNA with a constant-region primer. Three-round nested multiplex PCR performed with slightly modified ARM-PCR produced the TCR beta libraries. Rounds one and two of PCR, each of about 10 cycles, were primed with TRBV1-TRBV30 forward primers and a C-beta reverse primer. TCRdb redid the calling of the multiplex PCR reads with MiXCR, one entry per CDR3 protein. This sample has 330,000 or so distinct CDR3 sequences; roughly 61% occur once, and the top ten carry about 6.3%. The specimen sequenced was peripheral blood. These receptors were taken from a man aged 35 to 55 with primary liver carcinoma and hepatitis B virus infection.

A single count supports this clonotype. This may be a read error, as it is one base from a much larger clone. This rearrangement joins TRBV10-3 to TRBJ2-3, with D hard to call. CDR3 size: 13 residues. Germline V gives CDR1 ENHRY, CDR2 SYGVKD. The CDR3 sequence: CAIGESGSNTQYF. The CDR3 region has the DNA TGTGCCATCGGTGAGTCGGGCAGTAATACGCAGTATTTT.

This clonotype showed up many times. The CDR3, as DNA: TGTGCCAGCAGAGCACGTACGGGATACAATGAGCAGTTCTTC. It is translated as CASRARTGYNEQFF. The rearrangement joins TRBV6-1 to TRBJ2-1, with D perhaps matching TRBD2 (5 bases). In germline, CDR1 is MNHNS, CDR2 SASEGT. The CDR3 is 14 residues long. Trimming pared 6 bases from V and 4 bases from J, leaving 13 bases between.

This clonotype was detected many times. This chain joins TRBV12-3 or TRBV12-4 and TRBJ1-2; D not resolved. The CDR3 is made up of 11 amino acids. Trimming took off 7 bases at V and 4 bases at J, with 7 bases between the two ends. CDR3 sequence: CASTRGYGYTF. Here the CDR3 DNA reads TGTGCCAGCACCCGCGGCTATGGCTACACCTTC.

On this clonotype itself: This clone may be a read error of a much larger clone one base away. V is TRBV6-2 or TRBV6-3 and J is TRBJ1-2; TRBD1 is a possible D gene (5 bases). In germline, CDR1 is MNHEY, CDR2 SVGEGT. CDR3 size: 13 residues. The CDR3 sequence is CASSYTGAYGYSF. The CDR3 coding sequence is TGTGCCAGCAGTTACACAGGCGCCTATGGCTACAGCTTC.

About this clonotype: Germline is not matched at one junction end, which may reflect a read error. J is TRBJ2-3 and V is TRBV29-1; perhaps TRBD2 as D (6 bases). The CDR3 is 14 amino acids. CDR1 is SQVTM, CDR2 ANQGSEA, per germline. DNA of the CDR3: TGCAGCGGCCTAAGCTGGAGGGGAACAGATACGCAGTATTTC. Its translation is CSGLSWRGTDTQYF.

With regard to this clonotype: A clone one base away is much larger, so this may be a read error. The chain links TRBV6-1 to TRBJ2-7, with TRBD1 matching 9 bases. The CDR3 extends over 14 amino acids. The V segment lost 8 bases and the J segment 6 bases; nucleotides outside the gene matches: 11. The germline V gene encodes CDR1 MNHNS and CDR2 SASEGT. This CDR3 reads CASRETGGLSEQYF. For the CDR3, the DNA is TGTGCCAGCCGAGAGACAGGGGGACTATCCGAGCAGTACTTC.

In regard to this clonotype: Being one base from a much bigger clone, this may be a read error. The rearrangement links TRBV12-3 or TRBV12-4 to TRBJ2-1, with TRBD2 as a possible D gene (6 bases). Trimming stripped 2 bases from V and 1 base from J, with 12 bases between. This CDR3 spans 16 amino acids. DNA for the CDR3: TGTGCCAGCAGTTTACCTAACGGGAGTTCCTACAATGAGCAGTTCTTC. Its translation is CASSLPNGSSYNEQFF.

The sample holds many counts of this clonotype. This chain links TRBV4-1 with TRBJ1-1; D is undetermined. This CDR3 has 13 residues. Trimming took 4 bases from V and 11 from J, leaving 17 bases between them. CDR1 is MGHRA, CDR2 YSYEKL, per germline. CDR3 DNA sequence: TGCGCCAGCAGCCCCCCCAGTTTCACGACGGCTTTCTTT. As protein: CASSPPSFTTAFF.

Of note for this clonotype: Since a much larger clone is just one base distant, this may be a read error. The chain's CDR3 is CASNKAGINSEAFF. CDR3 in DNA: TGTGCCAGCAATAAGGCGGGTATAAACAGTGAAGCTTTCTTT. The chain employs TRBV6-5 and TRBJ1-1; D ambiguous. The CDR3 covers 14 residues. Germline assignment: CDR1 MNHEY and CDR2 SVGAGI.

The chain carries TRBV10-3 and TRBJ1-1; D is perhaps TRBD1 (5 bases). CDR1 is ENHRY, CDR2 SYGVKD, per germline. CDR3 length: 14 amino acids. V lost 8 bases and J 5 bases, leaving 18 bases between the germline ends. The CDR3 nucleotides are TGTGCCATCCGGGACCCCCGCGGAATGACTGAAGCTTTCTTT. It translates to CAIRDPRGMTEAFF.

The chain is built from TRBV20-1 and TRBJ1-1, with D unresolved. V lost 7 bases and J 7 bases, leaving 16 bases between the germline ends. CDR3 size: 12 residues. Germline CDR1 DFQATT, CDR2 SNEGSKA (reference sequence). The CDR3 bases are TGCAGTGGTATACCGGGAGTAGATGAAGCTTTCTTT. This gives the protein CSGIPGVDEAFF.

This clonotype was found a few times. The chain is built from TRBV10-3 and TRBJ2-7, with 10 nucleotides matching TRBD2. The length of the CDR3 is 15 residues. Per germline, CDR1 ENHRY and CDR2 SYGVKD. V shed 2 bases, J shed 0 bases, and the junction held 1 base outside the gene matches. In nucleotides, the CDR3 is TGTGCCATCAGTGAGGCTAGCGGGAGCTCCTACGAGCAGTACTTC. Residues: CAISEASGSSYEQYF.

To note about this clonotype: This CDR3 is missing its conserved last phenylalanine or tryptophan, likely due to a read error. The limits of the CDR3 on the DNA are not certain, so only TCRdb's listed CDR3 is given. The chain recombines TRBV6-1 with TRBJ1-1. Germline assignment: CDR1 MNHNS and CDR2 SASEGT. Counting both end residues, the CDR3 totals 15 amino acids. CDR3 amino acids: CASSLGVRGGAEALL.

Concerning this clonotype itself: At one end, the junction sequence differs from germline, possibly due to a read error. J is TRBJ2-5 and V is TRBV6-5; 7 nucleotides align to TRBD1. Germline assignment: CDR1 MNHEY and CDR2 SVGAGI. The CDR3 spans 14 residues. The CDR3 region has the DNA TGTACCAGCAGCGTGACTTGGGACAGCGAGACCCAGTACTTC. It translates to CTSSVTWDSETQYF.

This chain links TRBV5-4 with TRBJ2-1; 12 bases map to TRBD2. Per the germline V gene, CDR1 is SGHNT and CDR2 is YYREEE (reference sequence). The ends lost 2 bases at V and 3 bases at J; junction bases unmatched: 3. The CDR3 totals 16 residues. CDR3 bases: TGTGCCAGCAGCTTCGGACTAGCGGGACACTACAATGAGCAGTTCTTC. This translates into CASSFGLAGHYNEQFF. Full variable domain (missing parts from reference TRBV5-4 and TRBJ2-1): ETGVTQSPTHLIKTRGQQVTLRCSSQSGHNTVSWYQQALGQGPQFIFQYYREEENGRGNFPPRFSGLQFPNYSSELNVNALELDDSALYLCASSFGLAGHYNEQFFGPGTRLTVL.

With respect to this clonotype: One end of the junction varies from germline; a read error may be responsible. This chain joins TRBV11-2 and TRBJ1-4, with 12 nucleotides matching TRBD1. Germline lookup yields CDR1 SGHAT and CDR2 FQNNGV. This CDR3 is built from 17 residues. The CDR3 loop reads CVSSLIRGQGAREKLFF. DNA of the CDR3: TGTGTCAGCAGCTTAATCAGGGGACAGGGGGCACGGGAAAAACTGTTTTTT.